The source of this T cell receptor beta chain is a study of blood T cell repertoires in COVID-19. This study enrolled people aged 18 to 89 from about 24 US geographic areas. V shed 3 bases and J shed 7 bases, with 12 bases lying between them. The CDR3 consists of 13 residues. In the original processing: The authors estimated nucleated cell counts from reference gene primer amplification. Assay: immunoSEQ multiplex PCR; the TCRdb copy retains only in-frame clones and omits some. Clone size and the V and J calls come from that table; the DNA yielded D and trimming. The data show around 150,000 clones, roughly 83% seen once.

The sequence was obtained from a man in his 70s who had been exposed to COVID-19. Sequencing was carried out using PBMCs or T cells enriched from blood (not recorded which). V is TRBV12-3 or TRBV12-4 and J is TRBJ1-2; D is uncertain. CDR3 sequence reads: CASSFQATSGYTF. DNA of the CDR3: TGTGCCAGCAGTTTTCAGGCAACAAGTGGCTACACCTTC.